This T cell receptor (beta chain) was captured in a study of blood T cells in healthy people across ages. Study-wide results and caveats: A strong correlation between TCR beta diversity and naive T cell percentage was seen.

Researchers report isolating at least 6 million PBMCs per sample. Germline V gene data show CDR1 as SQVTM and CDR2 as ANQGSEA. This CDR3 region has 13 residues. This clonotype was seen only once. The target antigen is unknown. An end of the junction differs from the germline gene, which may be a read error. Using a J-beta primer mix together with a sample-barcoded 5' primer, a second PCR was run for about 6 to 12 cycles. A minimum of 2.5 million CDR3-containing paired-end reads was obtained for each sample. TCRdb recomputed calls from the 5' RACE reads with MiXCR, one row per CDR3 protein. This sample has about 1.4 million distinct CDR3 sequences, with approximately 59% found just once.

What was sequenced was blood. The sequence was obtained from a man between 18 and 35 years old in good health. The V and J genes are TRBV29-1 and TRBJ1-3; D call uncertain. This CDR3 is CSVRDNSENTIYF. CDR3 sequence (DNA): TGCAGCGTTCGCGACAATTCTGAAAACACCATATATTTT.